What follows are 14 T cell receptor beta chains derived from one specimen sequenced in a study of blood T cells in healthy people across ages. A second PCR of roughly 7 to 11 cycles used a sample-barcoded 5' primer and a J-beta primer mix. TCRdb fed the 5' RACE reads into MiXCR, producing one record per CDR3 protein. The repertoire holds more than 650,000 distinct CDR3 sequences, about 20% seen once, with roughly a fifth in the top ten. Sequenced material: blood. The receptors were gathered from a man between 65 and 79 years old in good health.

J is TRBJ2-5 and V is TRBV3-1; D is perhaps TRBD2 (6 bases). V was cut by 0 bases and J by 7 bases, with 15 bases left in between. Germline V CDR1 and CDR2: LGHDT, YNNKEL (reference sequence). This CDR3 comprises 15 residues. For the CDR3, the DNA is TGTGCCAGCAGCCAAGATTTGGCCTCCGGGGGGACCCAGTACTTC. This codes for CASSQDLASGGTQYF.

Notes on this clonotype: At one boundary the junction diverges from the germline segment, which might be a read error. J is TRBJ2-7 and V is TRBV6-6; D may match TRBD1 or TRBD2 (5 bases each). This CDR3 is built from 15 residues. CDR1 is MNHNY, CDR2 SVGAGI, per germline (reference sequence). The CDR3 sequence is CASSYSSGGVYEQHF. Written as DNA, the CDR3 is TGTGCCAGCAGTTACTCGAGTGGGGGTGTTTACGAGCAGCACTTC.

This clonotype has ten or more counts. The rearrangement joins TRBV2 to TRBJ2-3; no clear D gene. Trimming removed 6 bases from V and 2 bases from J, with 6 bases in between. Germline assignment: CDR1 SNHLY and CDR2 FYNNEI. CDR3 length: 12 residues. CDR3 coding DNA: TGTGCCAGCAGAGACTCCACAGATACGCAGTATTTT. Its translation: CASRDSTDTQYF.

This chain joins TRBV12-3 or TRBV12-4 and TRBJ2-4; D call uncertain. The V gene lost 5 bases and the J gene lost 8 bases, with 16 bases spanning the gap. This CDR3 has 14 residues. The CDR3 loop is CASSRGPTADIQYF. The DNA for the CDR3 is TGTGCCAGCAGTCGCGGACCGACCGCGGACATTCAGTACTTC.

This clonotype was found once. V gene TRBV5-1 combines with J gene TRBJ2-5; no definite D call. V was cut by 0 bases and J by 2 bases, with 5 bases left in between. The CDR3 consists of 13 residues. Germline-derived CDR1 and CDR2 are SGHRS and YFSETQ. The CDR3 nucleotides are TGCGCCAGCAGCTTGGGGAAACAAGAGACCCAGTACTTC. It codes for CASSLGKQETQYF. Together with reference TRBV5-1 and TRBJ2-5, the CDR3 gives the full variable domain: KAGVTQTPRYLIKTRGQQVTLSCSPISGHRSVSWYQQTPGQGLQFLFEYFSETQRNKGNFPGRFSGRQFSNSRSEMNVSTLELGDSALYLCASSLGKQETQYFGPGTRLLVL.

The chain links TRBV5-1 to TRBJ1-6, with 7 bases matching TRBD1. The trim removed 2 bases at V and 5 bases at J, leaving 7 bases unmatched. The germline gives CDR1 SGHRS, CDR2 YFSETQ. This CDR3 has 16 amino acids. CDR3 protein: CASSLSWDRDNSPLHF. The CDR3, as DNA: TGCGCCAGCAGCTTATCGTGGGACAGAGATAATTCACCCCTCCACTTT.

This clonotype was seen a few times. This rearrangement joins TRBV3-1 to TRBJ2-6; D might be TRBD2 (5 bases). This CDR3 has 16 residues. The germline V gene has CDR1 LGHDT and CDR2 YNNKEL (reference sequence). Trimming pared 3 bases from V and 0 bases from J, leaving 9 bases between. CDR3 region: CASSQGVSSGANVLTF. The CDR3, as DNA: TGTGCCAGCAGCCAGGGAGTGAGCTCTGGGGCCAACGTCCTGACTTTC.

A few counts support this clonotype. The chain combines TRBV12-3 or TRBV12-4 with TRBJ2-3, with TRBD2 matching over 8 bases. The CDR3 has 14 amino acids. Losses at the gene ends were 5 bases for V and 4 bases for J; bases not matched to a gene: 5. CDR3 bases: TGTGCCAGCAGTAGGGCGGGAGGTTCAGATACGCAGTATTTT. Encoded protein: CASSRAGGSDTQYF.

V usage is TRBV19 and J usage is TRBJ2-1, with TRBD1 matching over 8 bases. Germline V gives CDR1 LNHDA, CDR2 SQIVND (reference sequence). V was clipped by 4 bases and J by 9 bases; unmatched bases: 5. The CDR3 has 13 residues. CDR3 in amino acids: CASSSNTGGEQFF. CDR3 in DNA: TGTGCCAGTAGTAGCAATACAGGGGGTGAGCAGTTCTTC.

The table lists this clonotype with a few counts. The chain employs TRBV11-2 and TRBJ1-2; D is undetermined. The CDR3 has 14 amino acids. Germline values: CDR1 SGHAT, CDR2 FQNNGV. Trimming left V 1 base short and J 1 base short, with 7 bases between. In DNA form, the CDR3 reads TGTGCCAGCAGCTTAGGAGCGGTTAACTATGGCTACACCTTC. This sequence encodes CASSLGAVNYGYTF.

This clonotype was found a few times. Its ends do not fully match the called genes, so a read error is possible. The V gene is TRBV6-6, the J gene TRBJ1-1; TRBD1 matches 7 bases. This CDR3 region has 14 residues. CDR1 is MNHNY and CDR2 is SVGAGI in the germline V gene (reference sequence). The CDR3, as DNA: TGTGCCTGCAGTTACAGGCAGGGGGGCACTGAAGCTTTCTTT. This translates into CACSYRQGGTEAFF.

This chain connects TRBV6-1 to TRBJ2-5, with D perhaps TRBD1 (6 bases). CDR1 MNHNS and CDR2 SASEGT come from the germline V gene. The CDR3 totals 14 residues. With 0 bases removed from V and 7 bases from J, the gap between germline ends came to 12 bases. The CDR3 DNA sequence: TGTGCCAGCAGTGAAGCGCGACAGGCGGGGACCCAGTACTTC. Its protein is CASSEARQAGTQYF.

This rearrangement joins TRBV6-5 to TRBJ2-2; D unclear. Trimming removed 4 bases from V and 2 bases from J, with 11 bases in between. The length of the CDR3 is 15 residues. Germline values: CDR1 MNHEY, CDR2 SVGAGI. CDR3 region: CASSLVLSNTGELFF. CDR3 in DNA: TGTGCCAGCAGTTTGGTTCTATCAAACACCGGGGAGCTGTTTTTT.

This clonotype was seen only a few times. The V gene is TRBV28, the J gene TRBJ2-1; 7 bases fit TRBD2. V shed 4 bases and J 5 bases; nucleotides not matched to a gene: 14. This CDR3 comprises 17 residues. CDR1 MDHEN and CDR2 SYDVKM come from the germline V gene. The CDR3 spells CASSSPRSSGAHNEQFF. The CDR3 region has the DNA TGTGCCAGCAGTTCCCCTAGGTCCAGCGGGGCCCACAATGAGCAGTTCTTC. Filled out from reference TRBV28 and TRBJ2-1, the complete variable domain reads DVKVTQSSRYLVKRTGEKVFLECVQDMDHENMFWYRQDPGLGLRLIYFSYDVKMKEKGDIPEGYSVSREKKERFSLILESASTNQTSMYLCASSSPRSSGAHNEQFFGPGTRLTVL.